This T cell receptor beta chain was sequenced in a study of Graves' ophthalmopathy and Graves' hyperthyroidism. Scientists amplified the TCR beta CDR3 regions from RNA transcripts. HTBI-primed first-round RT-PCR preceded second-round multiplex PCR. TCRdb analysed the multiplex PCR reads with MiXCR anew, one entry per CDR3 protein. The sample has approximately 460,000 distinct CDR3 sequences, about 15% seen once. An approximately 9.8 ml volume of fresh peripheral blood provided the PBMCs. This clonotype was seen repeatedly, ten times or more. Per the germline V gene, CDR1 is SGHRS and CDR2 is YFSETQ. V lost 5 bases and J 1 base, leaving 12 bases between the germline ends. This CDR3 comprises 14 residues.

V and J are TRBV5-1 and TRBJ1-1; possibly TRBD1 for D (5 bases). Sequences were obtained from blood. The clonotype was recovered from a woman aged 30 to 39 with Graves' ophthalmopathy. The CDR3 here is CASRGEAANTEAFF. In DNA, the CDR3 is TGCGCCAGCAGGGGGGAGGCTGCGAACACTGAAGCTTTCTTT.